This T cell receptor beta chain comes out of a study of T cell changes during pregnancy in multiple sclerosis. Sequencing was performed with immunoSEQ multiplex PCR; in TCRdb, only in-frame clones are kept and a portion is missing. Among roughly 99,000 clones listed, roughly 94% were seen once. CDR1 and CDR2 from the germline V gene are SQVTM and ANQGSEA. V was clipped by 7 bases and J by 5 bases; unmatched bases: 5. The CDR3 extends over 11 amino acids. The TCR sequence derives from a female donor in good health, enrolled as a control in a pregnancy study. The source was peripheral blood, collected after pregnancy. The chain joins TRBV29-1 to TRBJ2-7, with TRBD1 matching 7 bases. CDR3 sequence: CSGRQGDEQYF. CDR3 coding DNA: TGCAGCGGTCGTCAGGGGGACGAGCAGTACTTC.